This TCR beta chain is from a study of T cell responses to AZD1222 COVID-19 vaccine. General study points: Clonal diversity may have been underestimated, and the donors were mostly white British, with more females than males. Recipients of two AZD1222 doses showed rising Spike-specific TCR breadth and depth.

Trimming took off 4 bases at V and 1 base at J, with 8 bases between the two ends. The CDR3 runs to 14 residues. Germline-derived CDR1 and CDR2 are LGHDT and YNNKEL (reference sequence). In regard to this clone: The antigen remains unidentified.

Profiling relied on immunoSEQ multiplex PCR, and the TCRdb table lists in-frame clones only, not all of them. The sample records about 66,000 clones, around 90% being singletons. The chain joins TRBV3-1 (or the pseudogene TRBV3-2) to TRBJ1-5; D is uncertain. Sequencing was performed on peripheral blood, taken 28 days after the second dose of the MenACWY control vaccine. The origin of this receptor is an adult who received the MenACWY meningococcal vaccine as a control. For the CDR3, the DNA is TGTGCCAGCAGCCGAGGTGTGAGCAATCAGCCCCAGCATTTT. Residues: CASSRGVSNQPQHF.